The 4 T cell receptor beta chains below all came from one sample that was sequenced in a study of beta chain features in type 1 diabetes. Study-wide findings and caveats: Type 1 diabetes patients had TCRB CDR3s that were shorter (moderately but significantly so) in all four CD4+ subsets.

These receptors' targets are unknown. Expressed TCRB transcripts were sequenced after all isolated RNA was converted to cDNA. Assay: immunoSEQ multiplex PCR; the TCRdb copy retains only in-frame clones and omits some. The data show more than 300,000 clones, roughly 9% seen once. The sequenced sample consisted of central memory CD4+ T cells from blood. Every receptor here comes from a man younger than 40 with type 1 diabetes.

The V gene is TRBV7-2, the J gene TRBJ2-6, with TRBD2 matching over 11 bases. This CDR3 has 17 amino acids. V lost 3 bases and J lost 4; bases outside the gene matches: 5. From germline, CDR1 is SGHTA and CDR2 FQGNSA. The CDR3 is CASSLTSGAWGANVLTF. The CDR3 nucleotides read TGTGCCAGCAGCTTGACTAGCGGGGCCTGGGGGGCCAACGTCCTGACTTTC.

The chain uses TRBV6-5 and TRBJ1-1; 7 bases are shared with TRBD1. The CDR3 runs to 13 residues. Trimming cost V 6 bases and J 4 bases; bases outside gene matches: 5. Germline values: CDR1 MNHEY, CDR2 SVGAGI. The CDR3 DNA is TGTGCCAGCAGCTTCAGGGGGGCCACTGAAGCTTTCTTT. Translated, it gives CASSFRGATEAFF.

This clone showed up just a few times. The chain employs TRBV6-6 and TRBJ1-1, with 8 nucleotides matching TRBD1. Trimming removed 6 bases from V and 5 bases from J; junction bases left unmatched: 11. CDR1 MNHNY and CDR2 SVGAGI come from the germline V gene (reference sequence). The CDR3 contains 15 residues. This chain's CDR3 is CASRAHDRGGTEAFF. The CDR3 region has the DNA TGTGCCAGCAGGGCCCACGACAGGGGCGGAACTGAAGCTTTCTTT.

Remarks on this clone: In the same sample, other DNA sequences code for this CDR3. The genes are TRBV4-3 and TRBJ2-3; 12 bases are shared with TRBD2. V shed 0 bases, J shed 4 bases, and the junction held 5 bases outside the gene matches. Germline values: CDR1 LGHNA, CDR2 YSLEER. CDR3 length: 17 amino acids. The CDR3: CASSQDPSGGAADTQYF. CDR3 bases: TGCGCCAGCAGCCAAGATCCTAGCGGGGGGGCCGCAGATACGCAGTATTTT.